This T cell receptor beta chain appears in the sequencing data of a study of molecular identifiers for immune sequencing clone quantification. TCRdb reprocessed the PCR reads with MiXCR, giving one entry per CDR3 protein. Of about half a million distinct CDR3 sequences in the sample, around 23% were seen once. Germline V CDR1 and CDR2: SEHNR, FQNEAQ (reference sequence). The V and J ends lost 11 bases and 0 bases, in that order; junction bases with no gene match: 8. The CDR3 sequence is 14 residues long. Worth noting for this clonotype: Since a much larger clone is just one base distant, this may be a read error.

The gene calls are TRBV7-9 and TRBJ1-1, with TRBD1 matching over 8 bases. Sequencing was performed on naive CD8+ T cells from blood, with Jurkat cell RNA spiked in. This sample's subset: FACS-sorted CD8+CD4-CCR7+CD45RA+ naive T cells. The TCR comes from a human donor in good health. Some libraries in this study had Jurkat cell RNA spiked in. The CDR3 sequence is CACGSTGVNTEAFF. CDR3 sequence (DNA): TGTGCCTGCGGATCGACAGGGGTGAACACTGAAGCTTTCTTT.